These T cell receptor beta chains were read from a single sample in a study of blood T cell repertoires in COVID-19. Profiled with immunoSEQ multiplex PCR; TCRdb holds only in-frame clones, not every one. The sample carries around 30,000 clones, around 83% recorded once. The sample consisted of peripheral blood. The receptor source for this set is a human donor in a cohort sampled during active COVID-19. Both conserved end residues are part of each CDR3. The D gene is left open where the match is weak. The size of a clone is reported for some rows only, either as once, few or many, or as a class for expanded clones.

j_gene: TRBJ2-2
v_gene: TRBV24-1
d_gene: TRBD2
len: 15
abundance: NA
CDR3aa: CATAEGLAGTGELFF
CDR3nt: TGTGCCACCGCCGAAGGACTAGCGGGCACCGGGGAGCTGTTTTTT

j_gene: TRBJ2-5
v_gene: TRBV12-3/TRBV12-4
d_gene: NA
len: 12
abundance: NA
CDR3aa: CASSLMQETQYF
CDR3nt: TGTGCCAGCAGCCTTATGCAAGAGACCCAGTACTTC

j_gene: TRBJ2-7
v_gene: TRBV28
d_gene: TRBD1
len: 14
abundance: NA
CDR3aa: CASSTGTGDGEQYF
CDR3nt: TGTGCCAGCAGTACCGGGACAGGGGATGGCGAGCAGTACTTC

j_gene: TRBJ2-3
v_gene: TRBV27
d_gene: NA
len: 14
abundance: NA
CDR3aa: CASRPGDRTDTQYF
CDR3nt: TGTGCCAGCAGGCCAGGGGACCGCACAGATACGCAGTATTTT

j_gene: TRBJ1-4
v_gene: TRBV7-6
d_gene: NA
len: 15
abundance: large
CDR3aa: CASSLEAGNNEKLFF
CDR3nt: TGTGCCAGCAGCTTAGAAGCGGGGAATAATGAAAAACTGTTTTTT

j_gene: TRBJ2-3
v_gene: TRBV2
d_gene: NA
len: 15
abundance: NA
CDR3aa: CASKGNRVIADTQYF
CDR3nt: TGTGCCAGCAAGGGAAACAGGGTGATCGCAGATACGCAGTATTTT

j_gene: TRBJ1-2
v_gene: TRBV11-2
d_gene: NA
len: 16
abundance: NA
CDR3aa: CASSPLGQRGTRGRTF
CDR3nt: TGTGCCAGCAGCCCCCTAGGACAGAGGGGGACCCGAGGAAGGACCTTC

j_gene: TRBJ2-1
v_gene: TRBV5-4
d_gene: NA
len: 15
abundance: NA
CDR3aa: CASSRGSSETNEQFF
CDR3nt: TGTGCCAGCAGCCGAGGGTCTAGCGAGACTAATGAGCAGTTCTTC

j_gene: TRBJ1-2
v_gene: TRBV11-2
d_gene: NA
len: 14
abundance: NA
CDR3aa: CASSLNPTVVGYTF
CDR3nt: TGTGCCAGCAGCTTAAACCCGACAGTCGTGGGCTACACCTTC

j_gene: TRBJ1-2
v_gene: TRBV12-3/TRBV12-4
d_gene: TRBD1
len: 12
abundance: NA
CDR3aa: CASSSDRVRYTF
CDR3nt: TGTGCCAGCAGTTCCGACAGGGTCCGCTACACCTTC

j_gene: TRBJ1-1
v_gene: TRBV11-2
d_gene: NA
len: 13
abundance: few
CDR3aa: CASSRGLGTEAFF
CDR3nt: TGTGCCAGCAGCCGCGGGCTGGGCACTGAAGCTTTCTTT

j_gene: TRBJ2-1
v_gene: TRBV19
d_gene: TRBD1
len: 14
abundance: few
CDR3aa: CASSGDREFNEQFF
CDR3nt: TGTGCCAGTAGTGGGGACAGGGAGTTTAATGAGCAGTTCTTC

j_gene: TRBJ1-1
v_gene: TRBV6-5
d_gene: NA
len: 13
abundance: NA
CDR3aa: CATRRPRNTEAFF
CDR3nt: TGTGCCACCAGGAGGCCTCGGAACACTGAAGCTTTCTTT

j_gene: TRBJ2-7
v_gene: TRBV23-1
d_gene: TRBD2
len: 15
abundance: NA
CDR3aa: CASSQGRSGTYEQYF
CDR3nt: TGCGCCAGCAGTCAAGGTCGTAGCGGGACCTACGAGCAGTACTTC

j_gene: TRBJ1-1
v_gene: TRBV5-1
d_gene: NA
len: 15
abundance: NA
CDR3aa: CASSLARGARTEAFF
CDR3nt: TGCGCCAGCAGCTTGGCCAGGGGCGCGCGGACTGAAGCTTTCTTT

j_gene: TRBJ2-1
v_gene: TRBV27
d_gene: TRBD2
len: 14
abundance: NA
CDR3aa: CASSLLAYYNEQFF
CDR3nt: TGTGCCAGCAGTCTACTAGCGTACTACAATGAGCAGTTCTTC

j_gene: TRBJ1-1
v_gene: TRBV6-5
d_gene: NA
len: 14
abundance: NA
CDR3aa: CASTDRTANTEAFF
CDR3nt: TGTGCCAGCACCGATAGGACAGCGAACACTGAAGCTTTCTTT

j_gene: TRBJ1-3
v_gene: TRBV11-2
d_gene: NA
len: 17
abundance: NA
CDR3aa: CASTDYRQERSGNTIYF
CDR3nt: TGTGCCAGCACCGATTATCGACAGGAGCGCTCTGGAAACACCATATATTTT

j_gene: TRBJ1-5
v_gene: TRBV6-5
d_gene: NA
len: 13
abundance: NA
CDR3aa: CASSWDFNQPQHF
CDR3nt: TGTGCCAGCAGTTGGGACTTCAATCAGCCCCAGCATTTT

j_gene: TRBJ1-6
v_gene: TRBV6-1
d_gene: NA
len: 13
abundance: few
CDR3aa: CASSEQYNSPLHF
CDR3nt: TGTGCCAGCAGTGAACAATATAATTCACCCCTCCACTTT

j_gene: TRBJ2-3
v_gene: TRBV23-1
d_gene: NA
len: 20
abundance: NA
CDR3aa: CASSPQVVSPGGDWSDTQYF
CDR3nt: TGCGCCAGCAGCCCCCAGGTAGTTTCCCCCGGGGGTGATTGGTCAGATACGCAGTATTTT

j_gene: TRBJ2-7
v_gene: TRBV15
d_gene: NA
len: 14
abundance: NA
CDR3aa: CATSRGTDHYEQYF
CDR3nt: TGTGCCACCAGCAGAGGGACTGATCACTACGAGCAGTACTTC

j_gene: TRBJ2-7
v_gene: TRBV4-3
d_gene: NA
len: 17
abundance: NA
CDR3aa: CASSQDPPGSSSYEQYF
CDR3nt: TGCGCCAGCAGCCAAGACCCCCCGGGATCAAGCTCCTACGAGCAGTACTTC

j_gene: TRBJ2-2
v_gene: TRBV27
d_gene: TRBD1
len: 16
abundance: NA
CDR3aa: CASSFLDREGAGELFF
CDR3nt: TGTGCCAGCAGTTTTCTCGACAGGGAAGGAGCCGGGGAGCTGTTTTTT

j_gene: TRBJ2-3
v_gene: TRBV5-1
d_gene: NA
len: 16
abundance: NA
CDR3aa: CASSLAQTLSTDTQYF
CDR3nt: TGCGCCAGCAGCTTGGCCCAGACTCTTAGCACAGATACGCAGTATTTT

j_gene: TRBJ2-7
v_gene: TRBV27
d_gene: NA
len: 12
abundance: NA
CDR3aa: CASSFSSYEQYF
CDR3nt: TGTGCCAGCAGTTTTTCCAGCTACGAGCAGTACTTC

j_gene: TRBJ2-1
v_gene: TRBV9
d_gene: TRBD2
len: 15
abundance: NA
CDR3aa: CASSGSGGTYNEQFF
CDR3nt: TGTGCCAGCAGCGGAAGCGGGGGCACCTACAATGAGCAGTTCTTC

j_gene: TRBJ2-7
v_gene: TRBV19
d_gene: NA
len: 12
abundance: few
CDR3aa: CASSTGSYEQYF
CDR3nt: TGTGCCAGTAGTACAGGATCCTACGAGCAGTACTTC

j_gene: TRBJ1-3
v_gene: TRBV2
d_gene: TRBD1
len: 14
abundance: NA
CDR3aa: CASRDSRSGNTIYF
CDR3nt: TGTGCCAGCCGGGACAGCCGCTCTGGAAACACCATATATTTT

j_gene: TRBJ1-5
v_gene: TRBV27
d_gene: NA
len: 14
abundance: NA
CDR3aa: CASSLWEGGQPQHF
CDR3nt: TGTGCCAGCAGTTTATGGGAGGGTGGACAGCCCCAGCATTTT

j_gene: TRBJ2-4
v_gene: TRBV18
d_gene: NA
len: 16
abundance: once
CDR3aa: CASSPSTGHGKNIQYF
CDR3nt: TGTGCCAGCTCACCCTCTACAGGGCACGGCAAAAACATTCAGTACTTC

j_gene: TRBJ1-2
v_gene: TRBV15
d_gene: NA
len: 16
abundance: NA
CDR3aa: CATSRDLVRAGYGYTF
CDR3nt: TGTGCCACCAGCAGAGATCTGGTGAGGGCGGGCTATGGCTACACCTTC

j_gene: TRBJ2-7
v_gene: TRBV7-2
d_gene: TRBD2
len: 14
abundance: NA
CDR3aa: CASSDPSGSYEQYF
CDR3nt: TGTGCCAGCAGCGACCCTAGCGGGAGCTACGAGCAGTACTTC

j_gene: TRBJ2-7
v_gene: TRBV2
d_gene: NA
len: 13
abundance: few
CDR3aa: CASSHRASDEQYF
CDR3nt: TGTGCCAGCAGCCACAGGGCGTCGGACGAGCAGTACTTC

j_gene: TRBJ2-7
v_gene: TRBV3-1/TRBV3-2
d_gene: TRBD2
len: 15
abundance: NA
CDR3aa: CASSQDMGGSGEQYF
CDR3nt: TGTGCCAGCAGCCAAGATATGGGGGGGTCAGGCGAGCAGTACTTC

j_gene: TRBJ2-1
v_gene: TRBV30
d_gene: TRBD2
len: 14
abundance: few
CDR3aa: CAWSVPPTSGRRFF
CDR3nt: TGTGCCTGGAGTGTACCTCCAACTAGCGGGAGACGGTTCTTC

j_gene: TRBJ1-3
v_gene: TRBV6-1
d_gene: NA
len: 17
abundance: NA
CDR3aa: CASSEGSLTVSGNTIYF
CDR3nt: TGTGCCAGCAGTGAAGGGAGCCTTACTGTCTCTGGAAACACCATATATTTT

j_gene: TRBJ2-2
v_gene: TRBV27
d_gene: TRBD1
len: 15
abundance: NA
CDR3aa: CASSLASQGSGELFF
CDR3nt: TGTGCCAGCAGTTTAGCCTCACAGGGGTCCGGGGAGCTGTTTTTT

j_gene: TRBJ2-7
v_gene: TRBV9
d_gene: NA
len: 13
abundance: NA
CDR3aa: CASGQGNIYEQYF
CDR3nt: TGTGCCAGCGGGCAGGGAAACATCTACGAGCAGTACTTC

j_gene: TRBJ2-1
v_gene: TRBV4-3
d_gene: TRBD1
len: 16
abundance: few
CDR3aa: CASSQGHRGMYNEQFF
CDR3nt: TGCGCCAGCAGCCAAGGGCACAGGGGAATGTACAATGAGCAGTTCTTC

j_gene: TRBJ2-7
v_gene: TRBV28
d_gene: NA
len: 15
abundance: NA
CDR3aa: CASSSSGLGTYEQYF
CDR3nt: TGTGCCAGCAGTTCGTCAGGGTTGGGGACATACGAGCAGTACTTC

j_gene: TRBJ2-3
v_gene: TRBV15
d_gene: TRBD2
len: 18
abundance: NA
CDR3aa: CATSRGFGAGSSTDTQYF
CDR3nt: TGTGCCACCAGCAGAGGGTTCGGAGCGGGGTCTAGCACAGATACGCAGTATTTT

j_gene: TRBJ2-3
v_gene: TRBV5-6
d_gene: NA
len: 13
abundance: NA
CDR3aa: CASSLLRADTQYF
CDR3nt: TGTGCCAGCAGCTTGCTGAGAGCAGATACGCAGTATTTT

j_gene: TRBJ1-1
v_gene: TRBV20-1
d_gene: NA
len: 11
abundance: NA
CDR3aa: CSARERTEAFF
CDR3nt: TGCAGTGCTAGAGAGCGGACTGAAGCTTTCTTT

j_gene: TRBJ1-5
v_gene: TRBV4-1
d_gene: NA
len: 15
abundance: once
CDR3aa: CASSQVTGGNQPQHF
CDR3nt: TGCGCCAGCAGCCAAGTCACCGGAGGCAATCAGCCCCAGCATTTT

j_gene: TRBJ2-1
v_gene: TRBV7-9
d_gene: TRBD2
len: 13
abundance: NA
CDR3aa: CASSLGLADEQFF
CDR3nt: TGTGCCAGCAGCCTGGGACTAGCCGATGAGCAGTTCTTC

j_gene: TRBJ1-1
v_gene: TRBV7-2
d_gene: NA
len: 14
abundance: NA
CDR3aa: CASSLSRVNTEAFF
CDR3nt: TGTGCCAGCAGCTTATCTCGGGTGAACACTGAAGCTTTCTTT

j_gene: TRBJ2-7
v_gene: TRBV6-1
d_gene: TRBD1
len: 15
abundance: NA
CDR3aa: CASSEAPGQPYEQYF
CDR3nt: TGTGCCAGCAGTGAAGCCCCGGGACAGCCCTACGAGCAGTACTTC

j_gene: TRBJ2-3
v_gene: TRBV4-2
d_gene: TRBD2
len: 14
abundance: once
CDR3aa: CASSQTGGIDTQYF
CDR3nt: TGTGCCAGCAGCCAAACGGGAGGGATTGATACGCAGTATTTT

j_gene: TRBJ1-4
v_gene: TRBV13
d_gene: NA
len: 16
abundance: NA
CDR3aa: CASSSGVRITNEKLFF
CDR3nt: TGTGCCAGCAGCTCGGGGGTACGGATAACTAATGAAAAACTGTTTTTT

j_gene: TRBJ2-2
v_gene: TRBV2
d_gene: NA
len: 15
abundance: NA
CDR3aa: CASSVRTYTTGELFF
CDR3nt: TGTGCCAGCAGTGTGAGGACTTACACGACCGGGGAGCTGTTTTTT

j_gene: TRBJ1-1
v_gene: TRBV19
d_gene: NA
len: 15
abundance: NA
CDR3aa: CASSIFGQAGTEAFF
CDR3nt: TGTGCCAGTAGTATCTTCGGCCAGGCGGGAACTGAAGCTTTCTTT

j_gene: TRBJ1-6
v_gene: TRBV19
d_gene: TRBD1
len: 15
abundance: NA
CDR3aa: CASSIDRQGYSPLHF
CDR3nt: TGTGCCAGTAGTATAGACCGACAGGGATATTCACCCCTCCACTTT

j_gene: TRBJ2-2
v_gene: TRBV25-1
d_gene: NA
len: 16
abundance: NA
CDR3aa: CASSEGAGVGTGELFF
CDR3nt: TGTGCCAGCAGTGAAGGGGCAGGGGTCGGGACCGGGGAGCTGTTTTTT

j_gene: TRBJ2-7
v_gene: TRBV29-1
d_gene: TRBD1
len: 15
abundance: NA
CDR3aa: CSVAGDREFVNEQYF
CDR3nt: TGCAGCGTTGCTGGAGACAGGGAGTTTGTAAACGAGCAGTACTTC